Detailed here is one TCR beta chain. CD8 cells classed as naive were CD45RO-negative and positively selected for CCR7, excluding terminally differentiated effector memory CD45RA+ cells. The sample is drawn from a study of shared clonotypes between healthy human individuals. The data were produced by immunoSEQ multiplex PCR, yet TCRdb's version contains in-frame clones alone and is incomplete. The repertoire includes about 2 million clones, about 94% of them detected once, and 1% to 1.3% sits in the top ten. The germline CDR1 and CDR2 sequences are SNHLY and FYNNEI. Deletions cut 0 bases from V and 2 bases from J, with 13 bases between. CDR3 length: 16 amino acids.

Sequencing was carried out using naive CD8+ T cells sorted from blood. This receptor was taken from a man aged 18 to 29 in good health. The V call is TRBV2, the J call TRBJ1-1; no reliable D call. In DNA, the CDR3 is TGTGCCAGCAGTGAAGCCAGCCCGCTTTTCAACACTGAAGCTTTCTTT. This gives the protein CASSEASPLFNTEAFF.